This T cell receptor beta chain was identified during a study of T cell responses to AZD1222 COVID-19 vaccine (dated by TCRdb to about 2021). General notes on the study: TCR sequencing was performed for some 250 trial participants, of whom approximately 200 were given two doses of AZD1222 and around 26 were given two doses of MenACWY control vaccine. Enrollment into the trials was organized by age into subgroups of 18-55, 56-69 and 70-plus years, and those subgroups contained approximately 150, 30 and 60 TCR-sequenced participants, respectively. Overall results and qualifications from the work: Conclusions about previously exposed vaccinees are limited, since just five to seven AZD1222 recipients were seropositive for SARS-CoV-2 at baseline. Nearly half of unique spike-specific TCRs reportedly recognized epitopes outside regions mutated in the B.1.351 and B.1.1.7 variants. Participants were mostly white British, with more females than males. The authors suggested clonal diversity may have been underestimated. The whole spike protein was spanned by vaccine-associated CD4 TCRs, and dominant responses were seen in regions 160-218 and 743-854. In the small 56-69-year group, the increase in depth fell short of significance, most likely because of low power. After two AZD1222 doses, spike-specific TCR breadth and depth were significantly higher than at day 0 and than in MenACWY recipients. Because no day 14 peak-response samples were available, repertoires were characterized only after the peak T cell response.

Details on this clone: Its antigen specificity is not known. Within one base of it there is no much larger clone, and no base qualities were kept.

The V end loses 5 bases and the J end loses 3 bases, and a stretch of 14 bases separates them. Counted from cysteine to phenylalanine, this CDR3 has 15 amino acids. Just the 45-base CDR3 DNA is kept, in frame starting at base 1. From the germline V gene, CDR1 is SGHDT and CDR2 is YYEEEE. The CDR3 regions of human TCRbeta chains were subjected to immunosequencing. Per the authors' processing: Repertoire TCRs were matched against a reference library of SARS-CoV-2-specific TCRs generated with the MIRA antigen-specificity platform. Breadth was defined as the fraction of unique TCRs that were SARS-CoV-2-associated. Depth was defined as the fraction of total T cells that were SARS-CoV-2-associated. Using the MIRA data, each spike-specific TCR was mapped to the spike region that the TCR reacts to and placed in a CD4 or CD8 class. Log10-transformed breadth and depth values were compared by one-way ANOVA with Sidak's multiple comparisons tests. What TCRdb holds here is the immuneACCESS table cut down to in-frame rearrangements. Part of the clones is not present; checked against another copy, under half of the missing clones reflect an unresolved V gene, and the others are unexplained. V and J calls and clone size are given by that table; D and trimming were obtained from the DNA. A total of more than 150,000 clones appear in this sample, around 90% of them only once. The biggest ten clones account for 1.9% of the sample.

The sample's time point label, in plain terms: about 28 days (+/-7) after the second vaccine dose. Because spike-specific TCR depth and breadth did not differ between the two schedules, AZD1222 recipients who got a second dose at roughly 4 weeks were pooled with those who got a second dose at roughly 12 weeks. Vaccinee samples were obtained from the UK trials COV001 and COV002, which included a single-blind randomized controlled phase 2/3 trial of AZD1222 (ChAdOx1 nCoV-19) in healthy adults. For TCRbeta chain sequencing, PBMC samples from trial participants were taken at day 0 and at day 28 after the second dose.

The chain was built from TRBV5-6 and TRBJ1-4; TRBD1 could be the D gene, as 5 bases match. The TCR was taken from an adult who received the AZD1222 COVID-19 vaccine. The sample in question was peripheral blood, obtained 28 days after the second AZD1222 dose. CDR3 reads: CASRLTGTANEKLFF. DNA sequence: TGTGCCAGCAGACTCACCGGGACCGCTAATGAAAAACTGTTTTTT.